What follows are 9 T cell receptor beta chains derived from one specimen sequenced in a study of graft-versus-host responses after intestinal transplantation. TCRdb keeps only in-frame clones here, not all; method: immunoSEQ multiplex PCR. The data show 15,000 to 20,000 clones, with around nine tenths seen just once and under 60% held by the top ten. The sample consisted of bone marrow, taken roughly 19 weeks after transplant. The receptor source for this set is a human patient who received an intestinal transplant, so some T cells may come from the graft donor.

The V gene is TRBV20-1, the J gene TRBJ2-1; no firm D call. The germline V gene encodes CDR1 DFQATT and CDR2 SNEGSKA (reference sequence). The V gene lost 0 bases and the J gene lost 6 bases, with 3 bases spanning the gap. The CDR3 consists of 11 residues. CDR3 region: CSARDSNEQFF. CDR3 nucleotides: TGCAGTGCTAGAGATTCCAATGAGCAGTTCTTC.

This clone was seen only a few times. CDR3 region: CAIRRGAISTDTQYF. The CDR3 region has the DNA TGTGCCATCAGGAGGGGAGCGATAAGCACAGATACGCAGTATTTT. The chain combines TRBV10-3 with TRBJ2-3, with D possibly called TRBD1 or TRBD2 (5 bases each). Germline CDR1 is ENHRY and CDR2 is SYGVKD. V was cut by 6 bases and J by 0 bases, with 13 bases left in between. The CDR3 spans 15 residues.

This chain links TRBV11-2 with TRBJ2-3; possible D gene TRBD2, 6 bases. Trimming took off 3 bases at V and 4 bases at J, with 14 bases between the two ends. This CDR3 has 15 amino acids. Germline lookup yields CDR1 SGHAT and CDR2 FQNNGV. CDR3 in amino acids: CASSFLLPGADTQYF. DNA for the CDR3: TGTGCCAGCAGCTTCCTCCTTCCGGGGGCAGATACGCAGTATTTT.

The chain combines TRBV29-1 with TRBJ2-2, with 10 bases that match TRBD1. CDR1 and CDR2 (germline): SQVTM, ANQGSEA. The CDR3 spans 14 residues. With V trimmed by 6 bases and J by 0 bases, 1 base remained unmatched. As DNA, the CDR3 is TGCAGCGTGGGACAGGGGACGAACACCGGGGAGCTGTTTTTT. Encoded protein: CSVGQGTNTGELFF.

This chain connects TRBV6-5 to TRBJ2-7; 12 bases match TRBD2. Germline assignment: CDR1 MNHEY and CDR2 SVGAGI. The CDR3 is 14 residues long. Germline trimming cut 5 bases from V and 5 bases from J; bases unmatched to any gene: 4. The chain's CDR3 is CASSRLAGANEQYF. The CDR3 coding sequence is TGTGCCAGCAGTAGACTAGCGGGAGCTAACGAGCAGTACTTC.

J is TRBJ2-3 and V is TRBV5-1; 11 bases fit TRBD2. From germline, CDR1 is SGHRS and CDR2 YFSETQ. CDR3 length: 15 amino acids. Unmatched junction bases numbered 6, after V lost 4 bases and J lost 5 bases. CDR3 coding DNA: TGCGCCAGCAGCGAAATAGCGGGAGGGATAGATACGCAGTATTTT. It is translated as CASSEIAGGIDTQYF.

V and J are TRBV6-1 and TRBJ2-7, with no clear D. The CDR3 extends over 13 amino acids. Trimming shortened V by 7 bases and J by 0 bases, and 10 bases separated the two germline ends. The germline CDR1 and CDR2 sequences are MNHNS and SASEGT. The CDR3 loop reads CASTGASSYEQYF. Written as DNA, the CDR3 is TGTGCCAGCACGGGCGCAAGCTCCTACGAGCAGTACTTC.

This chain uses TRBV4-3 with TRBJ2-7, with 8 bases aligning to TRBD2. Germline V gives CDR1 LGHNA, CDR2 YSLEER. The ends lost 1 base at V and 6 bases at J; junction bases unmatched: 11. There are 16 residues in the CDR3. CDR3 DNA: TGCGCCAGCAGCCAAGGTCCGGGAGGGCCGTCGGTCGAGCAGTACTTC. It is translated as CASSQGPGGPSVEQYF.

The chain recombines TRBV19 with TRBJ1-2, with D unclear. The length of the CDR3 is 15 residues. The V end lost 6 bases, the J end lost 2 bases, and 16 bases lay between the germline ends. In germline, CDR1 is LNHDA, CDR2 SQIVND (reference sequence). The CDR3, as DNA: TGTGCCAGTAGCCACGGTCGGGGTGGGAACTATGGCTACACCTTC. It specifies CASSHGRGGNYGYTF.